Presented here are 8 T cell receptor beta chains from one specimen sequenced in a study of blood T cells in healthy people across ages. A second PCR of roughly 6 to 12 cycles used a sample-barcoded 5' primer and a J-beta primer mix. TCRdb used MiXCR to reprocess the 5' RACE reads, holding one entry per CDR3 protein. Here the sample spans over 600,000 distinct CDR3 sequences, about 47% being singletons. Sequencing was done on a sample of blood. The receptors stem from a man aged 80 or over in good health.

V and J are TRBV29-1 and TRBJ2-5, with 10 bases identical to TRBD1. After removal of 7 bases from V and 1 base from J, the junction contained 6 bases not matched to a gene. The CDR3 spans 14 residues. Germline V CDR1 and CDR2: SQVTM, ANQGSEA. The CDR3 reads CSATTGGSQETQYF. The CDR3 nucleotides read TGCAGCGCCACGACAGGGGGCTCCCAAGAGACCCAGTACTTC.

This clonotype has just a few counts. The chain couples TRBV18 to TRBJ2-5; maybe TRBD2 (5 bases). The germline CDR1 and CDR2 sequences are KGHSH and LQKENI. The CDR3 has 13 amino acids. V was clipped by 8 bases and J by 3 bases, with 13 bases between them. CDR3 DNA sequence: TGTGCCAGCAGCCCCGGGGTGGAAGAGACCCAGTACTTC. It yields the protein CASSPGVEETQYF.

The V call is TRBV7-2, the J call TRBJ1-2; D is unclear. CDR3 length: 13 residues. From germline, CDR1 is SGHTA and CDR2 FQGNSA. V lost 0 bases and J 8 bases, leaving 10 bases between the germline ends. The CDR3 loop is CASSLAALRGYTF. The CDR3 region has the DNA TGTGCCAGCAGCTTAGCGGCCTTAAGGGGCTACACCTTC.

For this clonotype: At one end the junction does not follow the germline gene, possibly because of a read error. This sequence joins TRBV12-3 or TRBV12-4 and TRBJ2-7; no clear D gene. The J call may be faulty, since TRBJ2-5 better matches the DNA end. The length of the CDR3 is 14 residues. The CDR3 bases are TGTGCCTGCAGCCCAATAGGCCGCCAAGAGACCCAGTACTTC. This encodes CACSPIGRQETQYF.

Of note for this clonotype: One junction end disagrees with the germline gene, perhaps due to a read error. The chain is built from TRBV12-3 or TRBV12-4 and TRBJ1-3; D may be TRBD1 (5 bases). CDR3 length equals 14 residues. The CDR3 DNA sequence: TGTGCCAGCAGGGATGGGACCTCTAGAAACACCATATATTTT. It is translated as CASRDGTSRNTIYF.

This clonotype turned up a few times. This rearrangement joins TRBV12-3 or TRBV12-4 to TRBJ2-7; no clear D. V was cut by 5 bases and J by 6 bases, with 14 bases left in between. The CDR3 spans 13 residues. The chain's CDR3 is CASSARTGSEQYF. As DNA, the CDR3 is TGTGCCAGCAGTGCACGCACTGGATCCGAGCAGTACTTC.

This chain links TRBV12-3 or TRBV12-4 with TRBJ2-4, with D possibly being TRBD1 (8 bases). V was clipped by 5 bases and J by 9 bases, with 17 bases between them. The CDR3 is 14 residues long. The CDR3 coding sequence is TGTGCCAGCAGTCTTCGGACAGGGAGGGGCATTCAGTACTTC. It codes for CASSLRTGRGIQYF.

This clonotype was detected only a few times. J is TRBJ2-7 and V is TRBV29-1, with D tentatively TRBD2 (6 bases). From germline, CDR1 is SQVTM and CDR2 ANQGSEA. V lost 6 bases, J lost 3 bases, and 15 bases lay in between. The CDR3 is 13 residues long. DNA for the CDR3: TGCAGCGTCGCCGGGACTGATTTCTACGAGCAGTACTTC. It yields the protein CSVAGTDFYEQYF.